What follows is one T cell receptor beta chain and its context. CDR3 length: 14 residues. V was clipped by 4 bases and J by 10 bases; unmatched bases: 4. Germline CDR1 and CDR2: LGHDT and YNNKEL (reference sequence). The data are from a study of blood T cell repertoires in COVID-19. Background on the study: The origin of the acute and convalescent COVID-19 samples was the United States, Italy and Spain. Sample material is recorded as cDNA or gDNA derived from T cells, B-cell-depleted T cells, or PBMCs.

The authors' processing: The authors estimated nucleated cell counts from reference gene primer amplification. Sequenced by immunoSEQ multiplex PCR; TCRdb stores in-frame clones only, minus some. V, J and clone size were drawn from that table, and D and trimming were deduced from the DNA. Among some 31,000 clones listed, approximately 83% were seen once. What was sequenced was peripheral blood. The genes are TRBV3-1 (or the pseudogene TRBV3-2) and TRBJ1-6, with 10 bases that match TRBD1. The sequence came from a woman aged 55-75 years with active COVID-19. The CDR3 loop reads CASSRDRGVSPLHF. The DNA for the CDR3 is TGTGCCAGCAGCCGGGACAGGGGAGTCTCACCCCTCCACTTT.